This T cell receptor beta chain emerged from a study of cytomegalovirus exposure and HLA in healthy donors. V was cut by 3 bases and J by 0 bases, with 20 bases left in between. CDR1 is GTSNPN, CDR2 SVGIG, per germline (reference sequence). CDR3 size: 17 residues. PCR primers comprised 60 Vbeta and 13 Jbeta primers. Clones were read by immunoSEQ multiplex PCR, and TCRdb kept only the in-frame ones, dropping some. The table lists fewer than 150,000 clones, 60% to 85% of them singletons. J is TRBJ2-5 and V is TRBV30; tentatively, D is TRBD1 (6 bases). This TCR was recovered from a young man in good health and CMV-seronegative. Sequenced input: PBMCs. The CDR3 coding sequence is TGTGCCTGGAGCTTAGGGCAGGCCCAGGGGTACCAAGAGACCCAGTACTTC. Protein: CAWSLGQAQGYQETQYF.